This T cell receptor beta chain was sequenced during a study of cytomegalovirus exposure and HLA in healthy donors. Germline CDR1 and CDR2: MDHEN and SYDVKM. There are 12 residues in the CDR3. Trimming cost V 3 bases and J 12 bases, with 11 bases left between them. Only in-frame clones appear in the TCRdb table, and some are missing; sequencing was by immunoSEQ multiplex PCR. The sample holds 150,000 or so clones; just under 90% are singletons and the top ten take 6.2%. The genes are TRBV28 and TRBJ2-2; D is possibly TRBD1 (6 bases). The sequencing input was PBMCs. The TCR originated in a young woman in good health and CMV-seropositive. CDR3 residues: CASSLGRGQLFF. CDR3 bases: TGTGCCAGCAGTTTGGGCAGGGGCCAGCTGTTTTTT.